Listed below are T cell receptor beta chains from one sample, sequenced in a study of siplizumab effects on memory and regulatory T cells. The repertoire was sequenced with immunoSEQ multiplex PCR; TCRdb's copy has only in-frame clones and lacks some. Of roughly 100,000 clones listed, roughly 93% are singletons. The sample was Tregs sorted from blood. These receptors all stem from a human donor in good health. The CDR3 runs from the conserved cysteine through the conserved F or W. The order of the fields is clone size, J gene, V gene, D gene, CDR3 protein, CDR3 DNA. D genes are given only for firm matches. Clone sizes are given selectively: once, few, many, or a class where the clone is expanded.

>-|TRBJ2-2|TRBV19|TRBD2
CASTRLAGAGTGELFF
TGTGCCAGTACCCGCCTAGCGGGAGCGGGGACCGGGGAGCTGTTTTTT
>-|TRBJ1-2|TRBV6-4|-
CASTTAYGYTF
TGTGCCAGCACGACAGCTTATGGCTACACCTTC
>-|TRBJ2-7|TRBV7-9|-
CASSLAAGSEQYF
TGTGCCAGCAGCTTAGCTGCGGGTTCCGAGCAGTACTTC
>-|TRBJ2-7|TRBV11-3|-
CASSNFYEQYF
TGTGCCAGCAGCAATTTTTACGAGCAGTACTTC
>-|TRBJ1-1|TRBV5-6|-
CASSRRGTEAFF
TGTGCCAGCAGTAGAAGGGGCACTGAAGCTTTCTTT
>once|TRBJ2-7|TRBV28|-
CASSFWGYEQYF
TGTGCCAGCAGTTTCTGGGGGTACGAGCAGTACTTC
>-|TRBJ2-2|TRBV11-3|-
CASSYLTGSGTGELFF
TGTGCCAGCAGCTACCTGACAGGCTCGGGGACCGGGGAGCTGTTTTTT
>-|TRBJ1-2|TRBV5-1|-
CASSPTGILGYGYTF
TGCGCCAGCAGCCCAACAGGGATACTAGGCTATGGCTACACCTTC
>-|TRBJ1-6|TRBV2|-
CASSEDLNSPLHF
TGTGCCAGCAGTGAGGACCTCAATTCACCCCTCCACTTT
>-|TRBJ2-2|TRBV27|-
CASSRTGRRGNTGELFF
TGTGCCAGCAGCCGTACTGGTCGGAGAGGGAACACCGGGGAGCTGTTTTTT
>-|TRBJ1-2|TRBV9|-
CASSVLTGTYGYTF
TGTGCCAGCAGCGTTCTTACAGGGACCTATGGCTACACCTTC
>-|TRBJ1-3|TRBV7-2|-
CASSFSIVGLGNTIYF
TGTGCCAGCAGCTTTTCCATAGTCGGGTTAGGAAACACCATATATTTT
>-|TRBJ2-3|TRBV29-1|-
CSVEKPGGRDTQYF
TGCAGCGTTGAAAAACCCGGAGGGAGAGATACGCAGTATTTT
>-|TRBJ2-7|TRBV6-6|TRBD2
CASSTGTRRYF
TGTGCCAGCAGTACCGGGACTAGACGGTACTTC
>-|TRBJ2-3|TRBV2|TRBD2
CASSETLLGGDTQYF
TGTGCCAGCAGTGAAACCCTTCTGGGAGGGGATACGCAGTATTTT
>many|TRBJ2-6|TRBV5-6|-
CASSFAGTGANVLTF
TGTGCCAGCAGCTTTGCGGGAACCGGGGCCAACGTCCTGACTTTC
>-|TRBJ1-4|TRBV27|-
CASSLEPFGEKLFF
TGTGCCAGCAGTTTAGAGCCGTTCGGTGAAAAACTGTTTTTT
>-|TRBJ1-1|TRBV7-2|-
CASSLGRMNTEAFF
TGTGCCAGCAGCTTAGGGCGGATGAACACTGAAGCTTTCTTT
>once|TRBJ2-7|TRBV5-6|TRBD2
CASSPGLAGTYEQYF
TGTGCCAGCAGCCCGGGACTAGCGGGAACCTACGAGCAGTACTTC
>-|TRBJ2-5|TRBV7-8|-
CASSLAPVYQETQYF
TGTGCCAGCAGCTTAGCGCCAGTCTACCAAGAGACCCAGTACTTC
>-|TRBJ1-1|TRBV29-1|-
CSVAGGTFEAFF
TGCAGCGTTGCCGGGGGTACCTTTGAAGCTTTCTTT
>-|TRBJ2-7|TRBV5-1|-
CASSRGPHYEQYF
TGCGCCAGCAGTCGGGGACCTCACTACGAGCAGTACTTC
>-|TRBJ2-3|TRBV27|-
CASRGGIWWDTQYF
TGTGCCAGCCGTGGAGGTATATGGTGGGATACGCAGTATTTT
>-|TRBJ1-2|TRBV19|TRBD1
CASRTDAGTGRVYGYTF
TGTGCCAGTAGAACAGACGCCGGGACAGGGCGGGTCTATGGCTACACCTTC
>-|TRBJ2-2|TRBV11-2|TRBD1
CASSLGQTINTGELFF
TGTGCCAGCAGCCTGGGACAGACAATAAACACCGGGGAGCTGTTTTTT
>-|TRBJ1-1|TRBV5-1|TRBD1
CASSPRDRDEAFF
TGCGCCAGCAGCCCCCGGGACAGGGATGAAGCTTTCTTT
>-|TRBJ1-3|TRBV2|TRBD1
CASSLDRVGNTIYF
TGTGCCAGCAGCCTCGACAGGGTTGGAAACACCATATATTTT
>-|TRBJ2-3|TRBV2|TRBD1
CASPRDSSTDTQYF
TGTGCCAGCCCTCGGGACAGCAGCACAGATACGCAGTATTTT
>-|TRBJ2-3|TRBV19|-
CASSILHPGDTQYF
TGTGCCAGTAGTATCTTACACCCCGGAGATACGCAGTATTTT
>once|TRBJ2-7|TRBV6-5|-
CASSPPGGGIEQYF
TGTGCCAGCAGCCCCCCAGGGGGAGGGATCGAGCAGTACTTC
>-|TRBJ2-2|TRBV9|-
CASSPQRGGHLNTGELFF
TGTGCCAGCAGCCCCCAGAGGGGCGGGCACTTGAACACCGGGGAGCTGTTTTTT
>once|TRBJ2-7|TRBV7-9|-
CASSGRAALLDF
TGTGCCAGCAGCGGCCGGGCCGCCTTGTTGGACTTC
>-|TRBJ2-6|TRBV10-3|-
CAISGTGQVYSGANVLTF
TGTGCCATCAGTGGGACGGGACAAGTCTACTCTGGGGCCAACGTCCTGACTTTC
>-|TRBJ2-7|TRBV29-1|TRBD1
CSVDGQGAFAEQYF
TGCAGCGTGGACGGACAGGGGGCGTTCGCCGAGCAGTACTTC
>once|TRBJ2-2|TRBV6-5|TRBD1
CASSLDRANTGELFF
TGTGCCAGCAGTCTGGACAGGGCCAACACCGGGGAGCTGTTTTTT
>-|TRBJ1-2|TRBV10-3|-
CAIRRDRTNYGYTF
TGTGCCATCAGAAGAGACAGAACTAACTATGGCTACACCTTC
>-|TRBJ2-5|TRBV5-4|TRBD2
CASSYPDPLAGRETQYF
TGTGCCAGCAGTTATCCCGATCCCCTAGCGGGGCGGGAGACCCAGTACTTC
>-|TRBJ2-2|TRBV2|-
CASTTDTYTGELFF
TGTGCCAGCACCACTGACACTTACACCGGGGAGCTGTTTTTT
>-|TRBJ2-7|TRBV5-1|TRBD2
CASSFLAGGISYEQYF
TGCGCCAGCAGCTTCCTAGCGGGGGGGATTTCCTACGAGCAGTACTTC
>-|TRBJ2-7|TRBV10-2|TRBD2
CASTLTSGGAYEQYF
TGCGCCAGCACCTTGACTAGCGGGGGGGCCTACGAGCAGTACTTC
>-|TRBJ2-2|TRBV5-1|-
CASFQGTWGTGELFF
TGCGCCAGCTTCCAGGGAACCTGGGGCACCGGGGAGCTGTTTTTT
>-|TRBJ2-4|TRBV5-8|TRBD1
CASSLVQGRAKNIQYF
TGTGCCAGCAGCTTGGTACAGGGGAGAGCCAAAAACATTCAGTACTTC
>-|TRBJ1-5|TRBV4-1|TRBD1
CASRQTGTGGNSNQPQHF
TGCGCCAGCAGGCAGACCGGGACAGGAGGGAACAGCAATCAGCCCCAGCATTTT
>-|TRBJ1-2|TRBV4-2|TRBD1
CASSQDGTTGDYGYTF
TGTGCCAGCAGCCAAGATGGCACTACAGGGGATTATGGCTACACCTTC